This T cell receptor beta chain came from a study of identical twins. General observations from the study: Beta out-of-frame twin sharing showed a weaker excess. While abundant cord blood beta clonotypes carried fewer insertions, memory repertoires showed no such pattern. Out-of-frame TCR alpha sharing in monozygotic twins exceeded recombination model predictions.

Between the trimmed V and J ends, which lost 3 bases and 0 bases, there was a span of 15 bases. The CDR3 totals 16 residues. Germline V gene data show CDR1 as SNHLY and CDR2 as FYNNEI. This clonotype turned up a few times. Its specificity is unknown. A universal primer site was created by template switching, with the cDNA bearing unique molecular identifiers. One entry per CDR3 protein, called by TCRdb with MiXCR from the 5' RACE reads. This table has 450,000 to 650,000 distinct CDR3 sequences, around 9.6% appearing once. These data were likewise used in another study, on yellow fever vaccine responses in identical twins.

Input material: PBMCs. This chain joins TRBV2 and TRBJ2-7; possibly TRBD2 for D (5 bases). The sequence was collected from a woman aged 18 to 35 in good health. CDR3 in amino acids: CASSEEEGSGSYEQYF. As DNA, the CDR3 is TGTGCCAGCAGTGAGGAAGAGGGCTCTGGCTCCTACGAGCAGTACTTC.